This T cell receptor (beta chain) was captured by sequencing in a study of response to subunit inactivated influenza vaccine. TCRdb reanalysed the RT-PCR reads using MiXCR and keeps one entry per CDR3 protein. The repertoire has about 520,000 distinct CDR3 sequences, approximately 7.7% of them found once; the top ten carry approximately 14%. CDR3 size: 15 residues. The sample in question was PBMCs from blood, obtained roughly 24 months after vaccination. This rearrangement joins TRBV12-1 to TRBJ2-3; the table's D gene call, TRBD2, was not cross checked with the DNA. TRBV12-1 is described as a pseudogene. The clonotype comes from a man between 50 and 70 years old who received an inactivated influenza vaccine. DNA for the CDR3: TGTGCCAGCAGCTTTGTTCTAGCGACGCCAGATACGCAGTATTTT. The encoded protein is CASSFVLATPDTQYF.